The clone carrying this T cell receptor beta chain was seen only once. The data are from a study of PD-1 blockade in classical Hodgkin lymphoma. Profiling relied on immunoSEQ multiplex PCR, and the TCRdb table lists in-frame clones only, not all of them. This table holds about 86,000 clones, 89% found once. Each patient relapsed following autologous stem cell transplantation, and prior brentuximab vedotin exposure differed. The CDR3 runs 12 residues. Trimming shortened V by 3 bases and J by 7 bases, and 10 bases separated the two germline ends. CDR1 and CDR2 (germline): GTSNPN, SVGIG (reference sequence).

This TCR was recovered from a human donor with classical Hodgkin lymphoma. This rearrangement joins TRBV30 to TRBJ2-1; D uncertain. This specimen consisted of peripheral blood mononuclear cells (PBMCs), obtained before the second cycle of nivolumab. Here the CDR3 DNA reads TGTGCCTGGAGAGTTGTAGTAAATGAGCAGTTCTTC. Translated, it gives CAWRVVVNEQFF.